The 18 T cell receptor beta chains given below trace back to one sample, sequenced in a study of Ad26.COV2.S vaccination and SARS-CoV-2 variants (dated by TCRdb to the early 2020s). Reading the label with the study, this specimen's treatment or condition is: some 20 received Ad26.COV2.S at low or high dose, single or two shots; 5 received placebo; per-sample allocation not given. For vaccine and placebo recipients, the sequenced repertoires came from samples collected on day 63 after the first injection. Receptors were amplified or captured by the immunoSEQ multiplex PCR assay. This is the immuneACCESS table as TCRdb keeps it, with only in-frame sequences that have V and J called. A part of the clones is gone; compared with another copy, unresolved V genes explain less than half, and the rest is unexplained. The sample contains a few hundred thousand clones, about 91% of them found a single time. The ten largest clonotypes hold approximately 1.9% of the sample.

Material: peripheral blood, obtained in a trial of Ad26.COV2.S vaccine versus placebo. The receptors stem from a person aged 18 to 65 who received the Ad26.COV2.S COVID-19 vaccine or a placebo.

V gene TRBV5-4 combines with J gene TRBJ2-5; no reliable D call. The CDR3 length is 11 residues. V shed 2 bases and J shed 6 bases, with 5 bases lying between them. Germline CDR1 SGHNT, CDR2 YYREEE (reference sequence). In nucleotides, the CDR3 is TGTGCCAGCAGCTTCGGGCAGACCCAGTACTTC. It codes for CASSFGQTQYF.

The chain couples TRBV28 to TRBJ2-1; no reliable D call. The CDR3 spans 15 residues. With 5 bases removed from V and 0 bases from J, the gap between germline ends came to 11 bases. Germline CDR1 MDHEN, CDR2 SYDVKM. As DNA, the CDR3 is TGTGCCAGCAGTATACAACAAAGCTCCTACAATGAGCAGTTCTTC. The encoded protein is CASSIQQSSYNEQFF. Variable domain in full (rest from reference TRBV28 and TRBJ2-1): DVKVTQSSRYLVKRTGEKVFLECVQDMDHENMFWYRQDPGLGLRLIYFSYDVKMKEKGDIPEGYSVSREKKERFSLILESASTNQTSMYLCASSIQQSSYNEQFFGPGTRLTVL.

V is TRBV3-1 (or the pseudogene TRBV3-2) and J is TRBJ2-1; D is tentatively TRBD1 or TRBD2 (5 bases each). Trimming took 4 bases from V and 4 from J, leaving 14 bases between them. The germline CDR1 and CDR2 sequences are LGHDT and YNNKEL (reference sequence). This CDR3 is built from 15 residues. The CDR3 DNA sequence: TGTGCCAGCAGCCCCGGGACGCAGATTTACAATGAGCAGTTCTTC. Its translation: CASSPGTQIYNEQFF.

This clone has just one count. V usage is TRBV6-1 and J usage is TRBJ1-5, with D perhaps matching TRBD1 (6 bases). The CDR3 runs 16 residues. Germline CDR1 is MNHNS and CDR2 is SASEGT. Trimming stripped 4 bases from V and 6 bases from J, with 19 bases between. CDR3 amino acids: CASSASRGGSVQPQHF. CDR3 nucleotide sequence: TGTGCCAGCAGTGCAAGCAGGGGAGGGAGCGTTCAGCCCCAGCATTTT.

The CDR3 DNA reads TGTGCCATCAGTGAGTCGGGAGCGGGAGTGAGAACCGGGGAGCTGTTTTTT. Translation: CAISESGAGVRTGELFF. The chain combines TRBV10-3 with TRBJ2-2; 8 bases fit TRBD2. J gave up 5 bases and V 0 bases, and 8 bases lay outside the gene matches. This CDR3 is 17 amino acids long. Germline V gene sequence: CDR1 ENHRY, CDR2 SYGVKD.

The chain is built from TRBV29-1 and TRBJ2-7, with TRBD1 as a possible D gene (5 bases). Germline CDR1 reads SQVTM; CDR2 reads ANQGSEA. The CDR3 extends over 11 amino acids. Trimming left V 2 bases short and J 5 bases short, with 7 bases between. CDR3 nucleotides: TGCAGCGTTGAAAGGGGTAACGAGCAGTACTTC. This codes for CSVERGNEQYF.

The chain has TRBV12-5 and TRBJ1-1; D unclear. The germline V gene has CDR1 LGHNT and CDR2 FRNRAP. V lost 0 bases and J lost 2, with 10 bases in between. This CDR3 has 15 residues. The CDR3 reads CASGLVRADNTEAFF. In DNA form, the CDR3 reads TGTGCTAGTGGTTTGGTAAGGGCAGATAACACTGAAGCTTTCTTT.

The chain is built from TRBV6-5 and TRBJ1-2; 11 nucleotides line up with TRBD1. This CDR3 has 16 amino acids. Germline lookup yields CDR1 MNHEY and CDR2 SVGAGI. Trimming removed 0 bases from V and 6 bases from J; junction bases left unmatched: 6. The CDR3 nucleotides read TGTGCCAGCAGTTACTCCGGACAGGGGGCTTCGGATGGCTACACCTTC. Translation: CASSYSGQGASDGYTF.

CDR3 sequence reads: CASSPTQLISGNTIYF. As DNA, the CDR3 is TGTGCCAGCTCACCAACACAGTTAATCTCTGGAAACACCATATATTTT. The chain uses TRBV18 and TRBJ1-3; D ambiguous. V was clipped by 2 bases and J by 0 bases, with 11 bases between them. The length of the CDR3 is 16 residues. Germline V lookup: CDR1 KGHSH, CDR2 LQKENI.

The chain carries TRBV7-2 and TRBJ1-6; perhaps TRBD1 as D (5 bases). Germline CDR1 SGHTA, CDR2 FQGNSA. With 5 bases removed from V and 2 bases from J, the gap between germline ends came to 13 bases. CDR3 length: 16 amino acids. The CDR3 sequence: CASSPRTGPYNSPLHF. The DNA for the CDR3 is TGTGCCAGCAGCCCCAGGACGGGGCCCTATAATTCACCCCTCCACTTT.

The rearrangement uses TRBV28 and TRBJ1-1; possibly TRBD1 for D (6 bases). CDR3 size: 12 residues. CDR1 MDHEN and CDR2 SYDVKM come from the germline V gene. Trimming took 6 bases from V and 4 from J, leaving 9 bases between them. The CDR3 nucleotides read TGTGCCAGCAGAAGGGGGACCACTGAAGCTTTCTTT. Its protein is CASRRGTTEAFF. The complete variable domain, with remaining parts taken from reference TRBV28 and TRBJ1-1, reads DVKVTQSSRYLVKRTGEKVFLECVQDMDHENMFWYRQDPGLGLRLIYFSYDVKMKEKGDIPEGYSVSREKKERFSLILESASTNQTSMYLCASRRGTTEAFFGQGTRLTVV.

Worth noting for this clone: Other DNA sequences in this specimen translate into the identical CDR3. V usage is TRBV28 and J usage is TRBJ1-2; D unresolved. The CDR3 spans 12 residues. The V end was cut by 3 bases, the J end by 1 base, with 3 bases between. Per germline, CDR1 MDHEN and CDR2 SYDVKM. The CDR3 spells CASSFLNYGYTF. Written as DNA, the CDR3 is TGTGCCAGCAGTTTTCTTAACTATGGCTACACCTTC.

CDR3 in DNA: TGTGCCAGCAGAGACAGGGACGGCTATGGCTACACCTTC. Translated, it gives CASRDRDGYGYTF. The gene calls are TRBV12-3 or TRBV12-4 and TRBJ1-2, with 7 bases lining up with TRBD1. The length of the CDR3 is 13 residues. The V gene end was trimmed by 6 bases and the J gene end by 4 bases; junction bases not matched to a gene: 5.

The chain carries TRBV5-1 and TRBJ2-3; D gene uncertain. The germline CDR1 and CDR2 sequences are SGHRS and YFSETQ. V gave up 0 bases and J gave up 1 base, with 6 bases separating them. This CDR3 has 14 residues. Written as DNA, the CDR3 is TGCGCCAGCAGCTTGGAGGTGGGCACAGATACGCAGTATTTT. It yields the protein CASSLEVGTDTQYF.

This chain's CDR3 is CASSTTGPNTGELFF. The DNA of the CDR3 is TGCGCCAGCAGCACGACAGGGCCGAACACCGGGGAGCTGTTTTTT. This rearrangement joins TRBV5-1 to TRBJ2-2; 7 bases map to TRBD1. Germline V CDR1 and CDR2: SGHRS, YFSETQ. This CDR3 is built from 15 residues. The V gene end was trimmed by 4 bases and the J gene end by 0 bases; junction bases not matched to a gene: 3. The entire variable domain, with the rest obtained from reference TRBV5-1 and TRBJ2-2, is as follows: KAGVTQTPRYLIKTRGQQVTLSCSPISGHRSVSWYQQTPGQGLQFLFEYFSETQRNKGNFPGRFSGRQFSNSRSEMNVSTLELGDSALYLCASSTTGPNTGELFFGEGSRLTVL.

This rearrangement joins TRBV5-4 to TRBJ2-1, with 10 bases lining up with TRBD1. CDR3 length equals 14 residues. Trimming at V came to 7 bases and at J to 4 bases, leaving 5 bases not matched to a gene. Germline V lookup: CDR1 SGHNT, CDR2 YYREEE (reference sequence). The CDR3 region has the DNA TGTGCCAGCTTGGACAGGGGGAAGTACAATGAGCAGTTCTTC. This translates into CASLDRGKYNEQFF.

This rearrangement joins TRBV28 to TRBJ2-3; D possibly matches TRBD1 or TRBD2 (5 bases each). Germline CDR1 MDHEN, CDR2 SYDVKM. V was cut by 5 bases and J by 8 bases, with 11 bases left in between. The CDR3 has 12 amino acids. CDR3 coding DNA: TGTGCCAGCAGTCCCGCAGGGAGTACGCAGTATTTT. Its protein product is CASSPAGSTQYF.

In the case of this clone: Other DNA sequences in the sample encode the same CDR3. This sequence joins TRBV6-5 and TRBJ2-2; 10 positions match TRBD2. Germline V lookup: CDR1 MNHEY, CDR2 SVGAGI. J lost 3 bases, V lost 2 bases, and 3 bases had no gene match. The CDR3 runs 16 residues. The CDR3 DNA follows: TGTGCCAGCAGTTACCTTGGACTAGCGGACACCGGGGAGCTGTTTTTT. Encoded protein: CASSYLGLADTGELFF.